Presented here are 9 T cell receptor beta chains from one specimen sequenced in a study of beta chain features in type 1 diabetes. The authors reverse transcribed all of the isolated RNA, so sequencing captured expressed TCRB transcripts. TCRdb's copy holds only in-frame clones and misses some; the assay was immunoSEQ multiplex PCR. The sample has about 350,000 clones; about 18% are singletons. Sample: naive CD4+ T cells from blood. These receptors all stem from a woman in her late teens or twenties in good health.

This CDR3 is CASSLRGNQETQYF. Here the CDR3 DNA reads TGCGCCAGCAGCTTACGGGGGAACCAAGAGACCCAGTACTTC. The chain has TRBV5-1 and TRBJ2-5, with a weak D call TRBD2 (6 bases). The CDR3 is 14 residues long. Between the trimmed V and J ends, which lost 2 bases and 0 bases, there was a span of 8 bases. The germline CDR1 and CDR2 sequences are SGHRS and YFSETQ.

The chain recombines TRBV9 with TRBJ1-2; 10 bases fit TRBD1. The CDR3 sequence is 15 residues long. Trimming at V came to 2 bases and at J to 3 bases, leaving 4 bases not matched to a gene. Germline-derived CDR1 and CDR2 are SGDLS and YYNGEE. This chain's CDR3 is CASSVGGTGDYGYTF. CDR3 DNA sequence: TGTGCCAGCAGCGTTGGAGGGACAGGGGACTATGGCTACACCTTC.

This chain connects TRBV2 to TRBJ1-1, with D possibly being TRBD1 (6 bases). Trimming took 7 bases from V and 5 from J, leaving 17 bases between them. The CDR3 totals 14 residues. Germline loops: CDR1 SNHLY, CDR2 FYNNEI. The CDR3 here is CASTPRTVWTEAFF. The CDR3 nucleotides are TGTGCCAGCACCCCGAGGACAGTTTGGACTGAAGCTTTCTTT. Complete variable domain (other parts from reference TRBV2 and TRBJ1-1): EPEVTQTPSHQVTQMGQEVILRCVPISNHLYFYWYRQILGQKVEFLVSFYNNEISEKSEIFDDQFSVERPDGSNFTLKIRSTKLEDSAMYFCASTPRTVWTEAFFGQGTRLTVV.

This clone was detected a few times. This chain links TRBV5-1 with TRBJ2-7; TRBD2 aligns across 12 bases. Germline-derived CDR1 and CDR2 are SGHRS and YFSETQ. The trim removed 5 bases at V and 2 bases at J, leaving 5 bases unmatched. This CDR3 contains 15 residues. The CDR3: CASRLAGGSPYEQYF. The CDR3 DNA follows: TGCGCCAGCAGACTAGCGGGAGGTTCCCCCTACGAGCAGTACTTC.

There are a few counts of this clone. V is TRBV9 and J is TRBJ2-7, with D perhaps TRBD2 (6 bases). Trimming removed 1 base from V and 4 bases from J, with 15 bases in between. CDR3 length equals 15 residues. The V gene's germline CDR1 is SGDLS and CDR2 YYNGEE. CDR3 sequence reads: CASSVSPGDQYEQYF. The CDR3 nucleotides read TGTGCCAGCAGCGTAAGTCCGGGAGATCAGTACGAGCAGTACTTC.

The chain links TRBV9 to TRBJ2-5, with TRBD2 matching over 11 bases. Germline loops: CDR1 SGDLS, CDR2 YYNGEE. The CDR3 has 15 amino acids. The trim removed 3 bases at V and 5 bases at J, leaving 6 bases unmatched. CDR3 DNA: TGTGCCAGCAGCGAGGGACTAGCGGCCGGGGAGACCCAGTACTTC. This translates into CASSEGLAAGETQYF.

The chain combines TRBV5-1 with TRBJ2-1, with 11 bases lining up with TRBD2. Looked up from germline, CDR1 is SGHRS and CDR2 is YFSETQ. The CDR3 length is 16 residues. V dropped 4 bases and J dropped 8; count of bases not matched to a gene: 11. CDR3 loop: CASSDPTSGRIDEQFF. The CDR3 nucleotides are TGCGCCAGCAGCGACCCCACTAGCGGGAGAATAGATGAGCAGTTCTTC. Full variable domain (outside the CDR3, taken from reference TRBV5-1 and TRBJ2-1): KAGVTQTPRYLIKTRGQQVTLSCSPISGHRSVSWYQQTPGQGLQFLFEYFSETQRNKGNFPGRFSGRQFSNSRSEMNVSTLELGDSALYLCASSDPTSGRIDEQFFGPGTRLTVL.

The chain carries TRBV5-1 and TRBJ2-5, with unresolved D. This CDR3 is 11 amino acids long. From germline, CDR1 is SGHRS and CDR2 YFSETQ. The V gene lost 3 bases and the J gene lost 5 bases, with 5 bases spanning the gap. As DNA, the CDR3 is TGCGCCAGCAGCTCAGCGGAGACCCAGTACTTC. This sequence encodes CASSSAETQYF.

This clone was seen once. The chain joins TRBV5-1 to TRBJ2-7; unclear D gene. Looked up from germline, CDR1 is SGHRS and CDR2 is YFSETQ. The V end lost 0 bases, the J end lost 3 bases, and 7 bases lay between the germline ends. This CDR3 comprises 13 residues. CDR3 sequence (DNA): TGCGCCAGCAGCTTGGCCTCTTACTACGAGCAGTACTTC. It translates to CASSLASYYEQYF.